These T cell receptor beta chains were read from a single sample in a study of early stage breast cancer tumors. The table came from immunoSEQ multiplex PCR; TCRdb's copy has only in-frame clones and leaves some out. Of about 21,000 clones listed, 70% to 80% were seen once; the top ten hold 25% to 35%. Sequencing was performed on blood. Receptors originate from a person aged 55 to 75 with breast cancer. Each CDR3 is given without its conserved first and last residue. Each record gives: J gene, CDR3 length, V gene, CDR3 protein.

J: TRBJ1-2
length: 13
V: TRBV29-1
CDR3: SVEGTGGDYSGYT

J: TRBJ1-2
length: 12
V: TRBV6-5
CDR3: ASSTTGTYYGYT

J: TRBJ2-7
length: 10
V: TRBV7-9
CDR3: ASTATGYEQY

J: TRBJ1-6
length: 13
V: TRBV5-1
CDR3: ASSPKGQGASPLH

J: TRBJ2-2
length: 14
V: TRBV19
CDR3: ASSIWGGGVTGELF

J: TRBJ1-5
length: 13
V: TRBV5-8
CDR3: ASSLAGDGNQPQH

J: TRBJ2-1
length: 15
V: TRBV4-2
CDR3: ASSQDGRRDSLSEQF

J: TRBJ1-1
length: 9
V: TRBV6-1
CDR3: ASTLGTEAF

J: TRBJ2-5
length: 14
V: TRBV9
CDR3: ASSVGSGILSETQY

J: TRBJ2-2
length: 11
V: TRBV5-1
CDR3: ASSLTPPGELF

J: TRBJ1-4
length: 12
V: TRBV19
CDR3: ASSRRNLNEKLF

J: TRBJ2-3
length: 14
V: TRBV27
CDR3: ASSWSRTSYTDTQY

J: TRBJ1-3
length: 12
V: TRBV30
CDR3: AWHRDREGNTIY

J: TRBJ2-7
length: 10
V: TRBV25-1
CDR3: ASSGGSYEQY

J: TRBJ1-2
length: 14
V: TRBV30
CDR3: AWSTQYIDSIHGYT

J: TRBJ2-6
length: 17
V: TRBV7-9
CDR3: ASSLYTLATLSWANVLT

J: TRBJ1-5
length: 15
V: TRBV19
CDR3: ASSRDLSRGGNQPQH

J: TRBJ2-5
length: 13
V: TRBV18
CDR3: ASSPRAWGRETQY

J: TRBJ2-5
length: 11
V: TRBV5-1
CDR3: ASSPGHVETQY

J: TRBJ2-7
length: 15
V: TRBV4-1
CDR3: ASSQRPTDYSSYEQY

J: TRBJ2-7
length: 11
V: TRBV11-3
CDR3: ASSLTERYEQY

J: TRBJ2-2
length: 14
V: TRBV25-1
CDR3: ASSGQGALSTGELF

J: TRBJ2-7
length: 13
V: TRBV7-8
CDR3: ASSHTSGRSYEQY

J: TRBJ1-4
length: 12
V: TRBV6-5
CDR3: ASSNRSPYEKLF

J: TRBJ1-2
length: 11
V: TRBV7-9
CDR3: ASRKGTEYGYT

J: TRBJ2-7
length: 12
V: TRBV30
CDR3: AWSVQGASYEQY

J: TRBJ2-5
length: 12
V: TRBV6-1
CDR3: ASREGQGKLTQY

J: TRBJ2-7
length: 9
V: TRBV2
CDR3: ASSENYEQY

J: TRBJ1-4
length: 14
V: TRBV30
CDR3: AWGGQGRATNEKLF

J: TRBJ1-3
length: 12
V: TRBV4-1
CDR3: AISRVGTGNTIY

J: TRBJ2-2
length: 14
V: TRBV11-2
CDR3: ASSYSSGGGPGELF

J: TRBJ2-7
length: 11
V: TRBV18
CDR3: ASSQQVADEQY

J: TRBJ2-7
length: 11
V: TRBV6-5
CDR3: ASNRQGSYEQY

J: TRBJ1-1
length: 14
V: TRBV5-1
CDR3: ASSFAPGAGNTEAF

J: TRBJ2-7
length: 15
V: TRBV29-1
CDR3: SASGPGTGGAGYEQY

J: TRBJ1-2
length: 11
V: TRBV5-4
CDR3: ASSSWGGGGYT

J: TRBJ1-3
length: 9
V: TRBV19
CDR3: ASSTGNTIY

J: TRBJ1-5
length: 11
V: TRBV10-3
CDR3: AISVENKVPQH

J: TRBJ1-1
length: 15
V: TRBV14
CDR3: ASSQMFQARGNTEAF

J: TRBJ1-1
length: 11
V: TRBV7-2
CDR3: ASSSAAVSEAF

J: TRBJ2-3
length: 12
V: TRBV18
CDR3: ASSPGGRADTQY

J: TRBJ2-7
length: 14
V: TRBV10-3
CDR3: AISGGQGIGSYEQY

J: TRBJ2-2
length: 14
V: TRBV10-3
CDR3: AISASGTGPTGELF

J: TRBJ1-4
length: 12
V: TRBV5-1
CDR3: ASSSGQKTEKLF

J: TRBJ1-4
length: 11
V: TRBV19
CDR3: ATGTAKREKLF

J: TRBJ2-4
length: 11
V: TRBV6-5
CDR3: ASRPPAKNIQY

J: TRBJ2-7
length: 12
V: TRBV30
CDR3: AWSVKAASAAQY

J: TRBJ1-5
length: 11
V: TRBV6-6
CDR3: ASSYYGNQPQH

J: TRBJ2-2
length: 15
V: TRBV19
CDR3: ASSIVRGQALTGELF

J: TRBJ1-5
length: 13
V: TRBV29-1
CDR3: SASRKGGENQPQH

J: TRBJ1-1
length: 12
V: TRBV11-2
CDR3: ASSLTGVGTEAF

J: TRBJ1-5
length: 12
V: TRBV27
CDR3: ASSFGGGGEPQH

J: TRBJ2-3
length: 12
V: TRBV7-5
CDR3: ARSYPWVSDTQY

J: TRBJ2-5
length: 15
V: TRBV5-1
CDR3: ASSPGTSASYQETQY

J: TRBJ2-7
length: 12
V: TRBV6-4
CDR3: ASSEQGLRYEQY

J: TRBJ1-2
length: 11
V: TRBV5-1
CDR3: ASSFQQGNGYT

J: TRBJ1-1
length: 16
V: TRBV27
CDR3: ASSLRSPFLGLGTEAF

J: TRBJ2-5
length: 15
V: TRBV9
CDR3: ASSSGPGTGGGETQY

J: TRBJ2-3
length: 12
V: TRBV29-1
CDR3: SVATGTDTDTQY